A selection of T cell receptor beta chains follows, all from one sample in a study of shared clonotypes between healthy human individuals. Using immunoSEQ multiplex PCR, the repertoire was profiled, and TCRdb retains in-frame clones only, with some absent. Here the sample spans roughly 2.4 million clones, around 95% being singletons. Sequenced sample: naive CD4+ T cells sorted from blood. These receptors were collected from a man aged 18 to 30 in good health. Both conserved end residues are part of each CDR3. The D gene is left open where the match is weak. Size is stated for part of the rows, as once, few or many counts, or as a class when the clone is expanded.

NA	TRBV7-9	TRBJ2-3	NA	TGTGCCAGCAGCTTAGCCTCAGGGACAGATACGCAGTATTTT	CASSLASGTDTQYF
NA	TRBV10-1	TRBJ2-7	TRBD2	TGCGCCAGCAGTGAGAGTCTAGCGGGAGGGAGCGAGCAGTACTTC	CASSESLAGGSEQYF
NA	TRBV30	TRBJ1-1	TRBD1	TGTGCCTGGATGCGACCGGACAGGGTGAACACTGAAGCTTTCTTT	CAWMRPDRVNTEAFF
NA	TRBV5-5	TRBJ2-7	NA	TGTGCCAGCAGCTTGGAAGCGGTTGGGCAGTACTTC	CASSLEAVGQYF
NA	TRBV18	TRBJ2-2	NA	TGTGCCAGCTCACCCCGGGTGGTCTCAGTCGCGAACACCGGGGAGCTGTTTTTT	CASSPRVVSVANTGELFF
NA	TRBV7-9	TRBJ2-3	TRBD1	TGTGCCAGCGGGTGGGACAGTAACACAGATACGCAGTATTTT	CASGWDSNTDTQYF
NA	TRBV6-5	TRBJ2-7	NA	TGTGCCAGCAGTTACCGGCCCTACGACTACGAGCAGTACTTC	CASSYRPYDYEQYF
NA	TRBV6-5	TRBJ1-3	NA	TGTGCCGCCCGCTCCGAGGCTGGAAACACCATATATTTT	CAARSEAGNTIYF
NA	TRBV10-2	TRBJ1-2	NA	TGCGCCAGCAGTGAGTCGACTCTCGGGGATGGCTACACCTTC	CASSESTLGDGYTF
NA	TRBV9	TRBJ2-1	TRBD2	TGTGCCAGCAGCTCGAGCGGGAGCAACTCCTTTTACAATGAGCAGTTCTTC	CASSSSGSNSFYNEQFF
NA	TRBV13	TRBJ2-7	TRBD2	TGTGCCAGCAGCGCCTCTAGCGGTCCGATGAGGCAGTACTTC	CASSASSGPMRQYF
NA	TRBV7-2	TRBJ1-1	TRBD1	TGTGCCAGCAGTTCCCCAGGGGGGGTCACTGAAGCTTTCTTT	CASSSPGGVTEAFF
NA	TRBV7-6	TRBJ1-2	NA	TGTGCCAGCAGCTTAGGGACAGCCTATGGCTACACCTTC	CASSLGTAYGYTF
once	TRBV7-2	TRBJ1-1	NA	TGTGCCAGCAGCTCCCCAGGTATGCAAGCTTTCTTT	CASSSPGMQAFF
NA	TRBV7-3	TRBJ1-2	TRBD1	TGTGCCAGCAGCCCCGGGACAGGACTAGGATATGGCTACACCTTC	CASSPGTGLGYGYTF
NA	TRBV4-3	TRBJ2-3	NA	TGCGCCAGCAGCCAAGAGGGGGGGCGTGTAGATACGCAGTATTTT	CASSQEGGRVDTQYF
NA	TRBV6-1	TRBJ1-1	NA	TGTGCCAGCAGTGAAATGCCCTCCGGGACAACTGAAGCTTTCTTT	CASSEMPSGTTEAFF
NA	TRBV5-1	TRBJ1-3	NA	TGCGCCAGCAGGCCCGGGGGGGGAGCCGAGGGCACCATATATTTT	CASRPGGGAEGTIYF
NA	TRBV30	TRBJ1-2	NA	TGTGCCTGGAGTCAGGGAAGTATGGATGGCTACACCTTC	CAWSQGSMDGYTF
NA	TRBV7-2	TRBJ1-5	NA	TGTGCCAGCAGCCCCCAGACCCTTAATCAGCCCCAGCATTTT	CASSPQTLNQPQHF
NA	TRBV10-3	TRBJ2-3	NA	TGTGCCATCAGTGAATTCGGTGCAGATACGCAGTATTTT	CAISEFGADTQYF
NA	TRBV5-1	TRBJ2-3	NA	TGCGCCAGCAGCTTGAGGAGAGCTAGCACAGATACGCAGTATTTT	CASSLRRASTDTQYF
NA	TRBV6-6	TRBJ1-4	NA	TGTGCCAGCAGTTACCGTCAGGGGAGTGGTGAAAAACTGTTTTTT	CASSYRQGSGEKLFF
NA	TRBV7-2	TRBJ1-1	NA	TGTGCCAGCAGCTTAGTTGGGGATATGAACACTGAAGCTTTCTTT	CASSLVGDMNTEAFF
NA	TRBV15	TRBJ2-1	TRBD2	TGTGCCACCAGCAGAGGACTAGCGGGGGGGCCGAATGAGCAGTTCTTC	CATSRGLAGGPNEQFF
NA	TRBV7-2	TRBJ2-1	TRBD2	TGTGCCAGCAGCTTACCCAAAACTAGCGGGAGTTCCTACAATGAGCAGTTCTTC	CASSLPKTSGSSYNEQFF
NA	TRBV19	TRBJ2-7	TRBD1	TGTGCCAGTAGTATCCTCCGGGACAGGGAGAGGTACGAGCAGTACTTC	CASSILRDRERYEQYF
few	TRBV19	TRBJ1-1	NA	TGTGCCAGTAGAGAAGAGCCGTTGGGCACTGAAGCTTTCTTT	CASREEPLGTEAFF
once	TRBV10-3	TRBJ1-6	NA	TGTGCCACTTCAGGGCAGGCCCAAGGGTATAATTCACCCCTCCACTTT	CATSGQAQGYNSPLHF
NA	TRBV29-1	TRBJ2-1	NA	TGCAGCGCTCATAGGGGGGCCGATGAGCAGTTCTTC	CSAHRGADEQFF